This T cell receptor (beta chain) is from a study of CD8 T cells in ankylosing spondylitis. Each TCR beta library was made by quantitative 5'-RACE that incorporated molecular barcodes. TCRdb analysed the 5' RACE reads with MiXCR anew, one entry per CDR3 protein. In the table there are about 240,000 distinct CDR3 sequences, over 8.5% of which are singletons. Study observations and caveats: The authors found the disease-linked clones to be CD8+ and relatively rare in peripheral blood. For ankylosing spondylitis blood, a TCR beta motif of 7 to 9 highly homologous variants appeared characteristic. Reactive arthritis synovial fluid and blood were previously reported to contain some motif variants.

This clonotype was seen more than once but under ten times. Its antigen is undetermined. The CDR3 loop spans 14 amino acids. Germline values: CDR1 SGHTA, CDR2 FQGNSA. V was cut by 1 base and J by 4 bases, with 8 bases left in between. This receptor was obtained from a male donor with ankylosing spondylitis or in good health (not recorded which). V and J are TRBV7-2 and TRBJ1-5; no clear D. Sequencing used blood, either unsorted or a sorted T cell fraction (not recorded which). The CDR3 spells CASSLGTPNQPQHF. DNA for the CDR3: TGTGCCAGCAGCTTAGGGACCCCTAATCAGCCCCAGCATTTT.